This TCR beta chain was identified during a study of shared clonotypes between healthy human individuals (dated by TCRdb to about 2020). Context from the whole study: Two women and a few men aged 18 to 49 years were included in the cohort. Between about 0.94 and 8.9 billion PBMCs per donor were obtained by leukapheresis. For each donor, CD4 naive and CD4 memory were each given three plates, CD8 naive was given two plates, and CD8 memory was given one plate. To increase sequencing depth and limit assay-specific biases, TCR repertoire library preparation and sequencing were carried out by different laboratories using diverse techniques. To estimate repertoire size and how much clonotype sharing occurs between individuals, the study deeply sequenced the blood TCR repertoires of five healthy adults. The paper as a whole reports these results and caveats: Larger estimated clonotype richness was generally found for naive subsets than for memory subsets. Based on pairwise subsampling, the degree of clonotype sharing among donors was expected to be affected by sequencing depth. Compared with non-shared clonotypes, the clonotypes found in all four sorted-subset donors had higher generation probabilities. Incomplete sequencing was indicated by rarefaction of sorted-subset datasets, despite the large sequencing depth. When several donors were compared, the shared fraction of clonotypes was about 5% for naive CD4, around 3.5% for naive CD8, 2% to 2.5% for memory CD4, and 0.3% to 0.5% for memory CD8. The genetic and exposure-history diversity represented was limited by the small number of donors. Sampling was limited to blood, and TCR repertoires in tissue likely differ from TCR repertoires in blood.

Comment on this clone: This clone's antigen is unknown. No base qualities exist here, and no much larger clone lies one base off it.

The germline V gene (reference sequence) sets CDR1 to WNHNN and CDR2 to SYGVQD. Including the terminal cysteine and phenylalanine, the CDR3 comprises 13 residues. The read is trimmed to its CDR3 DNA, 39 bases read in frame from base 1. The V and J ends are trimmed by 9 bases and 9 bases, leaving 18 bases between them. Using the deep immunoSEQ assay, multiplex PCR amplified TCR CDR3 regions from genomic DNA. Extracted genomic DNA from each cell subset was distributed evenly across all wells of several immunoSEQ 96-well plates, and each plate was treated as a replicate. For sorted subsets, each replicate PCR was loaded with 150 to 250 ng genomic DNA, equivalent to about 30,000 T cell genomes. The purified libraries were quantified using a Qubit 3.0 fluorometer, sized with a Bioanalyzer 2100, and then quantified again using the KAPA Library Quantification kit. A separate single-read 150-cycle Illumina NextSeq 550 flow cell was used to sequence each immunoSEQ 96-well plate. The study's own analysis went as follows. Because the immunoSEQ output held only junctional sequences and lacked quality scores, the filtering could not match the filtering applied to full-length reads. Sequences were annotated with PyIR, a Python wrapper for IgBLAST v1.9, and V/J genes and CDR3 were assigned using IMGT germline references. Any read was removed if the V/J assignment was weak (E-value above 1e-6), the CDR3 was missing, or the read contained stop codons, out-of-frame junctions, or ambiguous translated residues. V3J clonotypes were defined as sequences sharing the same inferred V gene, J gene, and CDR3 amino acid sequence. The percentage overlap between two repertoires was calculated by dividing the number of shared unique clonotypes by the size of the smaller repertoire. Repertoire richness was assessed with RTK rarefaction, the Chao1 estimator, and Recon v2.1 estimates of unobserved clonotypes. For all TCRbeta clonotypes obtained by the gDNA method from several donors, generation probabilities were computed with OLGA. TCRdb carries this immuneACCESS record with in-frame sequences only. Its versions omit some clonotypes, under half of them owing to an unresolved V gene in the studies checked, with the rest unexplained. V and J calls and clone size come straight from that table; D and trimming were deduced from the DNA. For this sample there are approximately 2.5 million clones; just over 90% appear just once. The ten top clones hold about 0.13% of the sample.

Healthy HIV-negative adults with no recently reported acute infections or vaccinations were included as donors. All donors were Caucasian adults living in Nashville, Tennessee, USA. CD4+ T cells were enriched through magnetic negative selection, after which naive cells were positively selected on CD45RA and the remaining negative fraction served as the memory subset. Blood was collected by leukapheresis, and PBMCs were isolated by Ficoll-Histopaque density gradient centrifugation and then cryopreserved in liquid nitrogen vapor phase. Purity and quantity of every magnetically sorted T cell population were checked by analytical flow cytometry. Genomic DNA was isolated from each sorted fraction and quantified by UV absorbance on a Nanodrop 2000c.

The receptor's source is a man aged 18-30 years in good health. The receptor chain draws on TRBV10-1 and TRBJ2-1; the D gene cannot be resolved beyond TRBD1 or TRBD2, each matching 5 bases. The sample comprised naive CD4+ T cells sorted from blood. Interpreted using the paper, the cell subset or site label stands for: CD45RA+ positively selected. The nucleotide sequence reads as follows: TGCGCCAGTTCCGGGGCCCGGGGAGTTGAGCAGTTCTTC. This translates into CASSGARGVEQFF.